A single sample gave rise to the 7 T cell receptor beta chains below, sequenced in a study of T cell repertoires in cytomegalovirus infection. TCRdb reprocessed the reads with MiXCR, giving one entry per CDR3 protein. Found here are around 270,000 distinct CDR3 sequences, roughly 10% of them singletons; the top ten hold over 13%. Source material: PBMCs. These receptors were obtained from a human donor in good health (CMV status not recorded). Some clones in this sample may be carry-over from other donors' samples.

This clonotype was observed many times. The chain links TRBV19 to TRBJ1-2; TRBD1 matches at 7 bases. V was pared by 7 bases and J by 7 bases, with 3 bases of the junction left unmatched. Germline lookup yields CDR1 LNHDA and CDR2 SQIVND (reference sequence). The CDR3 runs to 11 residues. The CDR3 bases are TGTGCCAGTACGACAGGGAGTGGCTACACCTTC. Translating it yields CASTTGSGYTF.

The table lists this clonotype with many counts. The chain uses TRBV7-8 and TRBJ2-2; weak D call: TRBD2 (6 bases). CDR3 length: 16 residues. Trimming pared 7 bases from V and 0 bases from J, leaving 15 bases between. Germline CDR1 SGHVS, CDR2 FQNEAQ. This CDR3 reads CASTGSGDANTGELFF. The CDR3 nucleotides read TGTGCCAGCACTGGATCGGGGGACGCGAACACCGGGGAGCTGTTTTTT.

The rearrangement uses TRBV27 and TRBJ1-5; no clear D gene. The germline gives CDR1 MNHEY, CDR2 SMNVEV (reference sequence). The CDR3 is made up of 15 amino acids. V was pared by 6 bases and J by 6 bases, with 18 bases between. The CDR3 coding sequence is TGTGCCAGCAGCCCATCGGGGTACGCAACTCAGCCCCAGCATTTT. Translated: CASSPSGYATQPQHF.

This clonotype was counted many times. This rearrangement joins TRBV28 to TRBJ2-4; D possibly corresponds to TRBD2 (7 bases). Germline assignment: CDR1 MDHEN and CDR2 SYDVKM. The V gene lost 8 bases and the J gene lost 0 bases, with 14 bases spanning the gap. This CDR3 is 15 amino acids long. The CDR3 here is CASGGRGLAKNIQYF. Here the CDR3 DNA reads TGTGCCAGCGGGGGGCGGGGGCTAGCCAAAAACATTCAGTACTTC.

The V and J genes are TRBV7-2 and TRBJ2-1; 13 bases fit TRBD2. Germline trimming cut 3 bases from V and 0 bases from J; bases unmatched to any gene: 5. Germline CDR1 is SGHTA and CDR2 is FQGNSA. This CDR3 comprises 18 residues. CDR3 sequence (DNA): TGTGCCAGCAGCTTGGGACTAGCGGGGTCAAGCTCCTACAATGAGCAGTTCTTC. Protein: CASSLGLAGSSSYNEQFF. Variable domain in full (rest from reference TRBV7-2 and TRBJ2-1): GAGVSQSPSNKVTEKGKDVELRCDPISGHTALYWYRQSLGQGLEFLIYFQGNSAPDKSGLPSDRFSAERTGGSVSTLTIQRTQQEDSAVYLCASSLGLAGSSSYNEQFFGPGTRLTVL.

This chain uses TRBV20-1 with TRBJ1-6, with 9 bases lining up with TRBD1. From germline, CDR1 is DFQATT and CDR2 SNEGSKA (reference sequence). The V segment lost 6 bases and the J segment 6 bases; nucleotides outside the gene matches: 6. The CDR3 is 14 amino acids. The DNA for the CDR3 is TGCAGTGCACCTGGACAGGGGATTAATTCACCCCTCCACTTT. This gives the protein CSAPGQGINSPLHF.

V usage is TRBV7-9 and J usage is TRBJ2-7, with D possibly matching TRBD2 (5 bases). The germline gives CDR1 SEHNR, CDR2 FQNEAQ (reference sequence). Trimming took off 0 bases at V and 5 bases at J, with 14 bases between the two ends. The CDR3 sequence is 15 residues long. The CDR3 region has the DNA TGTGCCAGCAGCTTAGCCGGACTCCTTAGCGACGAGCAGTACTTC. Translated, it gives CASSLAGLLSDEQYF.